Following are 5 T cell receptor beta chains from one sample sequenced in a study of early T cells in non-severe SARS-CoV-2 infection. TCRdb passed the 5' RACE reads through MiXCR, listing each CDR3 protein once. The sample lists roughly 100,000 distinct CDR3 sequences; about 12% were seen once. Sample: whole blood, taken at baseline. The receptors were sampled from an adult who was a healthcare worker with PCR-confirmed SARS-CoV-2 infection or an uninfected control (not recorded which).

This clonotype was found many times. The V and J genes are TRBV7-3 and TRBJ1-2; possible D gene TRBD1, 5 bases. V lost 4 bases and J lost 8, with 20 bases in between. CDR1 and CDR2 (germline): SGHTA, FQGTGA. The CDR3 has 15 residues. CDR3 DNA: TGTGCCAGCAGCTCGACGACAGATCCCACCGGGGGCTACACCTTC. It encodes CASSSTTDPTGGYTF.

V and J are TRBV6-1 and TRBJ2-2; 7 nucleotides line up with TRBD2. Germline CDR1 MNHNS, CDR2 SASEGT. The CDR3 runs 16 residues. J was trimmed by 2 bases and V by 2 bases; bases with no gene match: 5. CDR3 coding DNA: TGTGCCAGCAGTGAATGGAGCGGGGTCAACACCGGGGAGCTGTTTTTT. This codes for CASSEWSGVNTGELFF.

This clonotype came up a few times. CDR3 residues: CASSPLAGTQETQYF. In nucleotides, the CDR3 is TGTGCCAGCTCACCACTGGCAGGGACCCAGGAGACCCAGTACTTC. The rearrangement links TRBV18 to TRBJ2-5; D tentatively reads TRBD1 or TRBD2 (5 bases each). Germline V gene sequence: CDR1 KGHSH, CDR2 LQKENI. The CDR3 length is 15 residues. Between the trimmed V and J ends, which lost 1 base and 5 bases, there was a span of 14 bases.

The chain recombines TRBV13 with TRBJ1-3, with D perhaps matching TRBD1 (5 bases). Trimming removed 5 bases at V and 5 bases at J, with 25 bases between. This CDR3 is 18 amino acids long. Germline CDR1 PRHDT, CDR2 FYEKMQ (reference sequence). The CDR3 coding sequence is TGTGCCAGCAGCCCAGACAGATTAGAGGACCCGAAGCGAAACACCATATATTTT. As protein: CASSPDRLEDPKRNTIYF.

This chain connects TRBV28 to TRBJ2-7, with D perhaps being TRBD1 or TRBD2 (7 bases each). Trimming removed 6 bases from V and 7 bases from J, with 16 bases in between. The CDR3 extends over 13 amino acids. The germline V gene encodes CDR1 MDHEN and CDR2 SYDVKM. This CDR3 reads CASSPGGGGEQYF. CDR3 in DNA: TGTGCCAGCAGCCCAGGGGGGGGTGGAGAGCAGTACTTC.